This T cell receptor beta chain was recovered during a study of neurological immune-mediated disorders. Findings of the study overall: Expanded clones shared no CDR3 amino acid sequences across subjects, suggesting private repertoires in all groups.

This clonotype was seen at least ten times. Its target is not known. In TCRdb, the 5' RACE reads were re-called with MiXCR into one record per CDR3 protein. Here the sample spans about 58,000 distinct CDR3 sequences, about 3.4% being singletons. Germline V gives CDR1 SGHRS, CDR2 YFSETQ. This CDR3 is built from 16 residues. V lost 2 bases, J lost 4 bases, and 6 bases stayed unmatched. The sequence derives from a woman in her fifties or sixties with multiple sclerosis. Sequencing was performed on PBMCs. The gene calls are TRBV5-1 and TRBJ2-3; 11 positions match TRBD2. The CDR3 bases are TGCGCCAGCAGCTTTGGACTAGCGGGCTCCTCAGATACGCAGTATTTT. Its translation is CASSFGLAGSSDTQYF.